One sample yielded the 27 T cell receptor beta chains listed below, sequenced in a study of shared clonotypes between healthy human individuals. Using immunoSEQ multiplex PCR, the repertoire was profiled, and TCRdb retains in-frame clones only, with some absent. In the table there are about 2.4 million clones, 90% to 95% of which are singletons. The sample consisted of naive CD4+ T cells sorted from blood. The subset denotes: CD45RA+ positively selected. These receptors were obtained from a man between 18 and 35 years old in good health.

This clone was seen a few times. The gene calls are TRBV10-2 and TRBJ1-5; possible D gene TRBD1, 5 bases. The CDR3 is 12 residues long. Germline V gene data show CDR1 as WSHSY and CDR2 as SAAADI. Trimming took off 6 bases at V and 4 bases at J, with 7 bases between the two ends. The CDR3: CASRQGNQPQHF. Written as DNA, the CDR3 is TGCGCCAGCAGGCAGGGTAATCAGCCCCAGCATTTT.

This clone was seen a few times. The chain uses TRBV4-3 and TRBJ2-7, with D possibly TRBD2 on 5 matching bases. Germline V gene data show CDR1 as LGHNA and CDR2 as YSLEER. This CDR3 comprises 16 residues. Trimming took 2 bases from V and 0 from J, leaving 14 bases between them. The CDR3 reads CASSQKSTGFSYEQYF. The CDR3 DNA reads as TGCGCCAGCAGCCAAAAGTCGACGGGATTCTCCTACGAGCAGTACTTC.

This chain links TRBV7-2 with TRBJ2-1; D perhaps matches TRBD2 (5 bases). The V end lost 5 bases, the J end lost 0 bases, and 17 bases lay between the germline ends. CDR1 and CDR2 from the germline V gene are SGHTA and FQGNSA. The CDR3 runs 17 residues. The CDR3 loop reads CASSRYLTGSSYNEQFF. The CDR3 nucleotides are TGTGCCAGCAGCCGATACCTGACGGGGAGCTCCTACAATGAGCAGTTCTTC.

The chain recombines TRBV30 with TRBJ2-7; TRBD1 is a possible D gene (6 bases). Germline V CDR1 and CDR2: GTSNPN, SVGIG (reference sequence). Trimming shortened V by 3 bases and J by 2 bases, and 14 bases separated the two germline ends. The CDR3 contains 14 residues. The CDR3 here is CAWRSTGRTYEQYF. CDR3 nucleotide sequence: TGTGCCTGGAGATCAACAGGGCGCACCTACGAGCAGTACTTC.

This clone has just a few counts. V and J are TRBV7-2 and TRBJ1-5; 10 nucleotides match TRBD1. CDR3 length equals 14 residues. The V gene's germline CDR1 is SGHTA and CDR2 FQGNSA. Germline trimming cut 5 bases from V and 6 bases from J; bases unmatched to any gene: 4. The CDR3 sequence is CASSTDRGPQPQHF. The CDR3 DNA sequence: TGTGCCAGCAGCACCGACAGGGGGCCTCAGCCCCAGCATTTT.

The CDR3 is CASRTSGGAGGTDTQYF. The CDR3 nucleotides read TGTGCCAGTAGAACTAGCGGGGGGGCCGGAGGCACAGATACGCAGTATTTT. The genes are TRBV19 and TRBJ2-3, with 13 bases matching TRBD2. This CDR3 contains 17 residues. Germline V gene sequence: CDR1 LNHDA, CDR2 SQIVND (reference sequence). The V segment lost 6 bases and the J segment 1 base; nucleotides outside the gene matches: 7.

This chain uses TRBV6-6 with TRBJ2-7; tentative D call: TRBD1 (8 bases). Looked up from germline, CDR1 is MNHNY and CDR2 is SVGAGI (reference sequence). Trimming stripped 6 bases from V and 6 bases from J, with 15 bases between. This CDR3 contains 13 residues. CDR3 nucleotides: TGTGCCAGCAGATCAACAGGGGGGGGCGAGCAGTACTTC. Residues: CASRSTGGGEQYF.

This clone was recorded once. The chain couples TRBV9 to TRBJ2-7; D is ambiguous. The V end lost 4 bases, the J end lost 2 bases, and 10 bases lay between the germline ends. CDR1 and CDR2 (germline): SGDLS, YYNGEE. The CDR3 sequence is 13 residues long. The CDR3 DNA is TGTGCCAGCAGCCTTGGGCCGACCTACGAGCAGTACTTC. Protein sequence: CASSLGPTYEQYF.

A note on this clone: Additional DNA sequences in this sample encode the identical CDR3. The chain employs TRBV2 and TRBJ1-2, with D possibly being TRBD1 (5 bases). This CDR3 comprises 14 residues. Trimming cost V 6 bases and J 2 bases, with 13 bases left between them. Germline lookup yields CDR1 SNHLY and CDR2 FYNNEI. The CDR3 region is CASRRDGLNYGYTF. In DNA, the CDR3 is TGTGCCAGCAGACGGGACGGATTAAACTATGGCTACACCTTC.

This chain uses TRBV5-1 with TRBJ1-6; D is possibly TRBD1 (5 bases). The CDR3 has 15 amino acids. Germline V gene lookup returns CDR1 SGHRS and CDR2 YFSETQ. Trimming pared 0 bases from V and 3 bases from J, leaving 7 bases between. CDR3 DNA: TGCGCCAGCAGCTTGGTGGGGGACTATAATTCACCCCTCCACTTT. This sequence encodes CASSLVGDYNSPLHF.

The chain is built from TRBV29-1 and TRBJ1-4; D is uncertain. Trimming took 3 bases from V and 7 from J, leaving 12 bases between them. The CDR3 is made up of 13 amino acids. In germline, CDR1 is SQVTM, CDR2 ANQGSEA. CDR3 amino acids: CSVEVLDGEKLFF. CDR3 DNA sequence: TGCAGCGTTGAGGTTTTGGACGGTGAAAAACTGTTTTTT. The whole variable domain, remainder taken from reference TRBV29-1 and TRBJ1-4, is SAVISQKPSRDICQRGTSLTIQCQVDSQVTMMFWYRQQPGQSLTLIATANQGSEATYESGFVIDKFPISRPNLTFSTLTVSNMSPEDSSIYLCSVEVLDGEKLFFGSGTQLSVL.

This clone was counted a single time. The chain is built from TRBV5-1 and TRBJ2-7, with D perhaps matching TRBD1 (5 bases). Germline lookup yields CDR1 SGHRS and CDR2 YFSETQ. The germline V and J ends were trimmed by 0 bases and 2 bases, with 9 bases remaining between them. This CDR3 has 14 residues. The CDR3: CASSLGPGTYEQYF. Written as DNA, the CDR3 is TGCGCCAGCAGCTTGGGCCCAGGGACCTACGAGCAGTACTTC.

CDR3 in amino acids: CAISGTSGRADEQYF. The CDR3, as DNA: TGTGCCATCAGTGGGACTAGCGGGAGGGCCGACGAGCAGTACTTC. This chain uses TRBV10-3 with TRBJ2-7; TRBD2 matches 15 bases. Germline CDR1 ENHRY, CDR2 SYGVKD. The length of the CDR3 is 15 residues. The J segment lost 5 bases and the V segment lost 4 bases, leaving 3 bases of the junction unmatched.

This rearrangement joins TRBV5-4 to TRBJ2-1; 7 positions match TRBD2. The V and J ends lost 4 bases and 16 bases, in that order; junction bases with no gene match: 11. Germline V CDR1 and CDR2: SGHNT, YYREEE (reference sequence). The CDR3 contains 12 residues. The CDR3 bases are TGTGCCAGCAGCCCCCGGGGGGACGGGGGATTCTTC. As protein: CASSPRGDGGFF.

This clone showed up just a few times. The rearrangement uses TRBV5-1 and TRBJ1-1; TRBD1 might be the D (6 bases). Per germline, CDR1 SGHRS and CDR2 YFSETQ. This CDR3 is 13 amino acids long. V was cut by 4 bases and J by 1 base, with 8 bases left in between. The CDR3 is CASSKGQNTEAFF. Here the CDR3 DNA reads TGCGCCAGCAGCAAGGGACAGAACACTGAAGCTTTCTTT.

This clone was detected only a few times. The chain couples TRBV18 to TRBJ2-1; D is uncertain. The CDR3 spans 15 residues. Trimming pared 6 bases from V and 4 bases from J, leaving 16 bases between. Germline values: CDR1 KGHSH, CDR2 LQKENI. CDR3 loop: CASSRVDPLYNEQFF. CDR3 DNA: TGTGCCAGCTCCCGAGTAGATCCGCTATACAATGAGCAGTTCTTC.

The chain has TRBV10-3 and TRBJ1-6, with 8 bases lining up with TRBD1. Per germline, CDR1 ENHRY and CDR2 SYGVKD. Germline trimming cut 3 bases from V and 4 bases from J; bases unmatched to any gene: 5. CDR3 length: 16 amino acids. CDR3: CAISDIQGGYNSPLHF. The DNA of the CDR3 is TGTGCCATCAGTGACATACAGGGGGGTTATAATTCACCCCTCCACTTT.

This clone appeared once. The chain uses TRBV30 and TRBJ2-3; 9 positions match TRBD2. CDR1 and CDR2 (germline): GTSNPN, SVGIG (reference sequence). Trimming took 1 base from V and 2 from J; bases not matched to a gene: 7. The CDR3 contains 16 residues. DNA of the CDR3: TGTGCCTGGAGTGGAGGTGCGGGAGGGCCCACAGATACGCAGTATTTT. Its protein is CAWSGGAGGPTDTQYF.

On this clone itself: The same CDR3 arises from other DNA sequences in this sample as well. This rearrangement joins TRBV6-1 to TRBJ1-1; the D gene is possibly TRBD1 (6 bases). The CDR3 is 13 residues long. Germline V CDR1 and CDR2: MNHNS, SASEGT. Deletions cut 6 bases from V and 1 base from J, with 9 bases between. The CDR3 protein is CASSQQGNTEAFF. Written as DNA, the CDR3 is TGTGCCAGCAGCCAACAGGGGAACACTGAAGCTTTCTTT.

The chain recombines TRBV7-9 with TRBJ1-5, with D possibly being TRBD1 (5 bases). Trimming cost V 6 bases and J 9 bases, with 15 bases left between them. The germline V gene encodes CDR1 SEHNR and CDR2 FQNEAQ (reference sequence). This CDR3 contains 13 residues. The CDR3 sequence is CASSYGGELPQHF. In DNA, the CDR3 is TGTGCCAGCAGTTACGGGGGTGAATTGCCCCAGCATTTT.

The V call is TRBV19, the J call TRBJ1-5; D is unclear. Trimming stripped 7 bases from V and 2 bases from J, with 15 bases between. Germline CDR1 LNHDA, CDR2 SQIVND (reference sequence). The CDR3 is 15 residues long. The CDR3 loop is CASMGSQYRNQPQHF. DNA of the CDR3: TGTGCCAGTATGGGATCACAATATCGCAATCAGCCCCAGCATTTT.

The chain combines TRBV10-1 with TRBJ2-3; a weak D match, TRBD1 (5 bases). The germline CDR1 and CDR2 sequences are WNHNN and SYGVQD (reference sequence). Trimming stripped 2 bases from V and 4 bases from J, with 10 bases between. This CDR3 comprises 14 residues. This CDR3 reads CASSEQGEADTQYF. As DNA, the CDR3 is TGCGCCAGCAGTGAGCAGGGTGAGGCAGATACGCAGTATTTT.

V is TRBV11-2 and J is TRBJ2-7, with D perhaps TRBD1 or TRBD2 (7 bases each). CDR1 is SGHAT, CDR2 FQNNGV, per germline. V lost 2 bases to trimming and J lost 3 bases, with 14 bases between them. This CDR3 is 15 amino acids long. In nucleotides, the CDR3 is TGTGCCAGCAGCTTAATCGCAGGGGGGGGCTACGAGCAGTACTTC. Amino acids: CASSLIAGGGYEQYF.

The chain has TRBV7-2 and TRBJ2-1; D possibly corresponds to TRBD2 (5 bases). With 5 bases removed from V and 9 bases from J, the gap between germline ends came to 20 bases. The CDR3 spans 15 residues. Per germline, CDR1 SGHTA and CDR2 FQGNSA. Written as DNA, the CDR3 is TGTGCCAGCAGCACCCGATCTAGAGGTCGGGGTGAGCAGTTCTTC. Translated, it gives CASSTRSRGRGEQFF. The full variable domain, rest sourced from reference TRBV7-2 and TRBJ2-1, is GAGVSQSPSNKVTEKGKDVELRCDPISGHTALYWYRQSLGQGLEFLIYFQGNSAPDKSGLPSDRFSAERTGGSVSTLTIQRTQQEDSAVYLCASSTRSRGRGEQFFGPGTRLTVL.

The chain combines TRBV4-2 with TRBJ2-3; 10 positions agree with TRBD2. Germline-derived CDR1 and CDR2 are LGHNA and YNFKEQ. J lost 1 base, V lost 4 bases, and 14 bases had no gene match. This CDR3 is built from 19 residues. Written as DNA, the CDR3 is TGTGCCAGCAGCCTCCTCACTAGCGGGACGGGGTGGGGCACAGATACGCAGTATTTT. This sequence encodes CASSLLTSGTGWGTDTQYF.

V is TRBV25-1 and J is TRBJ2-2; TRBD1 is a possible D gene (7 bases). V was clipped by 1 base and J by 5 bases, with 11 bases between them. The CDR3 contains 15 residues. Germline-derived CDR1 and CDR2 are MGHDK and SYGVNS. CDR3 in amino acids: CASSESSGGTGELFF. In nucleotides, the CDR3 is TGTGCCAGCAGTGAATCGTCAGGGGGGACCGGGGAGCTGTTTTTT.

The chain recombines TRBV19 with TRBJ1-6, with a weak D call TRBD1 (6 bases). V was clipped by 4 bases and J by 10 bases, with 20 bases between them. Looked up from germline, CDR1 is LNHDA and CDR2 is SQIVND (reference sequence). The CDR3 runs 16 residues. In DNA form, the CDR3 reads TGTGCCAGTAGTACATCCCCACAGGGAATCGGGTCACCCCTCCACTTT. Translated, it gives CASSTSPQGIGSPLHF.